This T cell receptor (beta chain) was identified during a study of blood T cell repertoires in COVID-19. CDR3 length: 15 amino acids. The V and J ends lost 7 bases and 0 bases respectively, with 14 bases between them. Germline V gene sequence: CDR1 MDHEN, CDR2 SYDVKM. Sequenced by immunoSEQ multiplex PCR; TCRdb stores in-frame clones only, minus some. The sample records around 84,000 clones, 75% to 90% being singletons. This clonotype originated in a middle-aged woman with active or convalescent COVID-19. The gene calls are TRBV28 and TRBJ2-3, with D unclear. Input material: peripheral blood. The CDR3: CASTPLGSSTDTQYF. The CDR3 DNA is TGTGCCAGCACCCCGCTAGGATCTAGCACAGATACGCAGTATTTT.